This TCR beta chain emerged from a study of shared clonotypes between healthy human individuals. The overall study: The plates for each donor numbered three CD4 naive, three CD4 memory, two CD8 naive and one CD8 memory. Regarding the study as a whole: Sequencing depth was predicted to influence how clonotypes are shared among donors.

Assay used: immunoSEQ multiplex PCR; TCRdb lists only in-frame clones, some missing. The sample records around 700,000 clones, approximately 73% being singletons. In the case of this clone: Antigen: not known.

Those who donated were healthy HIV-negative adults, with no recent acute infections or vaccinations reported. V shed 1 base and J shed 7 bases, with 17 bases lying between them. The CDR3 runs to 16 residues. Germline assignment: CDR1 SGHTA and CDR2 FQGNSA. This sequence originates from a woman aged 25 to 39 in good health. The rearrangement joins TRBV7-2 to TRBJ1-5; maybe TRBD1 (5 bases). The source material was memory CD4+ T cells sorted from blood. This sample's subset: CD45RA-negative fraction. CDR3 loop: CASSLVAGTGGQPQHF. The CDR3 bases are TGTGCCAGCAGCTTAGTCGCCGGGACGGGAGGACAGCCCCAGCATTTT.